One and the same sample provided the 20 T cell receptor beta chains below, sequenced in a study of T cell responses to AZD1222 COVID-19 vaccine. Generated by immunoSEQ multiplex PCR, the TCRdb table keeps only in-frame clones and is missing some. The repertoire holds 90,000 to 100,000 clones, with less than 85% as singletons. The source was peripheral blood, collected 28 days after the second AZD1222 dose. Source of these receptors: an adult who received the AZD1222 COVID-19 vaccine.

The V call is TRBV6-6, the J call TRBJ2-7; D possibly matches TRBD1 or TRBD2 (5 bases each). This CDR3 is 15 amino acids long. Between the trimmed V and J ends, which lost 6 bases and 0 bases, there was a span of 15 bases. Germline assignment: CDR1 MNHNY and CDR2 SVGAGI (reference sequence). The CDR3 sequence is CASRITGPGSYEQYF. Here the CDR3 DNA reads TGTGCCAGCAGAATTACGGGACCGGGCTCCTACGAGCAGTACTTC.

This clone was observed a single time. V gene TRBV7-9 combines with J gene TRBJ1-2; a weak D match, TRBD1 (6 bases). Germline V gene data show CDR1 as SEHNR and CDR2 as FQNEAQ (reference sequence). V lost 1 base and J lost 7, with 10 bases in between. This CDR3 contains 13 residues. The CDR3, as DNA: TGTGCCAGCAGCTTAGAGGGCAGGGGTGGCTACACCTTC. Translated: CASSLEGRGGYTF. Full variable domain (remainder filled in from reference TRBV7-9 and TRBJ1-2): DTGVSQNPRHKITKRGQNVTFRCDPISEHNRLYWYRQTLGQGPEFLTYFQNEAQLEKSRLLSDRFSAERPKGSFSTLEIQRTEQGDSAMYLCASSLEGRGGYTFGSGTRLTVV.

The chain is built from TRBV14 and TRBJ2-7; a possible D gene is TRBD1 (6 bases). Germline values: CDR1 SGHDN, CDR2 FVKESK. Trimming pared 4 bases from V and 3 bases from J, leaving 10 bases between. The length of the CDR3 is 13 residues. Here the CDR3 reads CASSRGQLYEQYF. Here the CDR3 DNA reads TGTGCCAGCAGCCGAGGACAGCTCTACGAGCAGTACTTC.

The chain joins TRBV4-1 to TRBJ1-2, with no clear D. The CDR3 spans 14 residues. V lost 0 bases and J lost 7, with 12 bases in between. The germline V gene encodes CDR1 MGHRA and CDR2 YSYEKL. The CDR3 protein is CASSQDRGKGGYTF. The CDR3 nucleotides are TGCGCCAGCAGCCAAGATAGAGGAAAGGGTGGCTACACCTTC.

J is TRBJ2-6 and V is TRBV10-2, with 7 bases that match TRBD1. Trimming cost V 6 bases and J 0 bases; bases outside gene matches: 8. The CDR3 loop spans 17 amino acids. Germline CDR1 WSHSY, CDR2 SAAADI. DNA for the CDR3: TGCGCCAGCAGGAGGACAGGCTCCGACTCTGGGGCCAACGTCCTGACTTTC. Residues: CASRRTGSDSGANVLTF.

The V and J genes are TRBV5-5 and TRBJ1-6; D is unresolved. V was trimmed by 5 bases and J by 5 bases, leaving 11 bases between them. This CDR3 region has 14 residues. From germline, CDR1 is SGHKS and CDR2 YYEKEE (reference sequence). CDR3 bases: TGTGCCAGCAGGCGGGCCGGGGATAATTCACCCCTCCACTTT. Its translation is CASRRAGDNSPLHF.

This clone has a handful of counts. CDR3 in DNA: TGCGCCAGCAGCTTTGGGACAGGAGCTAACTATGGCTACACCTTC. Amino acids: CASSFGTGANYGYTF. The chain couples TRBV5-1 to TRBJ1-2; 8 positions match TRBD1. The CDR3 contains 15 residues. Trimming removed 2 bases from V and 0 bases from J; junction bases left unmatched: 3. Germline CDR1 is SGHRS and CDR2 is YFSETQ.

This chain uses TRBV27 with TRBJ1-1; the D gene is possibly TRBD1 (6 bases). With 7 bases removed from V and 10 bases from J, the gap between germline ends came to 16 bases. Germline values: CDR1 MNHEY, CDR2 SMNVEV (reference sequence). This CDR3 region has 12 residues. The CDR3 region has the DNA TGTGCCAGCAAAGAGGGGGGCGGTGGAGCTTTCTTT. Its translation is CASKEGGGGAFF.

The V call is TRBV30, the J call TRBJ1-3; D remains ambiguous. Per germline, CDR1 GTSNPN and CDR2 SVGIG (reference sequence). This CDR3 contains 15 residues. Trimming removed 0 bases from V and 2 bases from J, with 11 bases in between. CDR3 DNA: TGTGCCTGGAGTGTACCGGGCGCGCCTGGAAACACCATATATTTT. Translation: CAWSVPGAPGNTIYF.

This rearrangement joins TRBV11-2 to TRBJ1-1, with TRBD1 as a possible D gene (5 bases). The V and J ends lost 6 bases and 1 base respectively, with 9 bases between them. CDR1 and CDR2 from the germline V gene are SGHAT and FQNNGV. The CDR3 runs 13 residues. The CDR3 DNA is TGTGCCAGCAGACCGGGACGGAACACTGAAGCTTTCTTT. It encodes CASRPGRNTEAFF. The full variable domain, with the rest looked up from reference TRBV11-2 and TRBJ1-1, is EAGVAQSPRYKIIEKRQSVAFWCNPISGHATLYWYQQILGQGPKLLIQFQNNGVVDDSQLPKDRFSAERLKGVDSTLKIQPAKLEDSAVYLCASRPGRNTEAFFGQGTRLTVV.

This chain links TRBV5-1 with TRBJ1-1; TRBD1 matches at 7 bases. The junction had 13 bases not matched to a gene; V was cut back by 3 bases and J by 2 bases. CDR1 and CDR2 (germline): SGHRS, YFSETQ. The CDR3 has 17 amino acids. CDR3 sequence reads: CASSSALGQPANTEAFF. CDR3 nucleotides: TGCGCCAGCAGCTCGGCCCTGGGACAGCCCGCAAACACTGAAGCTTTCTTT.

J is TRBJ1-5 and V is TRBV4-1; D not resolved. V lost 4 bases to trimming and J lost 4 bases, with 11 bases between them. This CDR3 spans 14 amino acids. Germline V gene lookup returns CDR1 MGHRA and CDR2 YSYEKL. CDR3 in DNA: TGCGCCAGCAGCCCTACCGTGCGGAATCAGCCCCAGCATTTT. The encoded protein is CASSPTVRNQPQHF.

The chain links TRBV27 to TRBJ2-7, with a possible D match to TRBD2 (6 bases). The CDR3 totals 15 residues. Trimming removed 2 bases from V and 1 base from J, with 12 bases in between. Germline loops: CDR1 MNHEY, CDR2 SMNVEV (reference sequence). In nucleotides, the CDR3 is TGTGCCAGCAGTTTAGGGGGGACCCAATCCTACGAGCAGTACTTC. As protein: CASSLGGTQSYEQYF.

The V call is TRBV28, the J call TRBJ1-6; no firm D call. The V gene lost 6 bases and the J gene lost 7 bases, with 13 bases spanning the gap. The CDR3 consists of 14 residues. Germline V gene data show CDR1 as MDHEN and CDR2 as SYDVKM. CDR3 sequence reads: CASRQINSNSPLHF. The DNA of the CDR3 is TGTGCCAGCAGACAAATAAATTCAAATTCACCCCTCCACTTT.

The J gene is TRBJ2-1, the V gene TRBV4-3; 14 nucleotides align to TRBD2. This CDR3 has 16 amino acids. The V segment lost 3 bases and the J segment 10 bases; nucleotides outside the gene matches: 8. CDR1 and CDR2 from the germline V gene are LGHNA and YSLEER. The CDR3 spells CASSHTGLAGVWEQFF. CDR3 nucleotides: TGCGCCAGCAGCCATACGGGACTAGCGGGAGTCTGGGAGCAGTTCTTC.

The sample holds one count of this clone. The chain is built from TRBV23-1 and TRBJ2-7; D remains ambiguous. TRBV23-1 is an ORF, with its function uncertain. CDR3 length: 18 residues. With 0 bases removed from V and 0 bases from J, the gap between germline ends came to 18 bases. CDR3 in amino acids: CASSQSRVALGCSYEQYF. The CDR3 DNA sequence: TGCGCCAGCAGTCAATCCCGAGTCGCGCTGGGATGCTCCTACGAGCAGTACTTC.

The CDR3, as DNA: TGTGCCAGCACCCTAGGACCCTTGGTCCTTTACGAGCAGTACTTC. It is translated as CASTLGPLVLYEQYF. This chain uses TRBV28 with TRBJ2-7, with D hard to call. Deletions cut 7 bases from V and 4 bases from J, with 20 bases between. Germline CDR1 MDHEN, CDR2 SYDVKM. The CDR3 extends over 15 amino acids.

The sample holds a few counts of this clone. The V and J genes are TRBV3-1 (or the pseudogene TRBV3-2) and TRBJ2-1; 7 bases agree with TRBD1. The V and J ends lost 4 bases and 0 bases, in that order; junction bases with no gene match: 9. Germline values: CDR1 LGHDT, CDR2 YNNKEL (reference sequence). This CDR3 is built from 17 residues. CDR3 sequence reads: CASSPNRQGSSYNEQFF. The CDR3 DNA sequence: TGTGCCAGCAGCCCAAACCGACAGGGTAGCTCCTACAATGAGCAGTTCTTC.

Here the CDR3 reads CASSITGRGNTGELFF. The CDR3 coding sequence is TGCGCCAGCAGTATAACAGGGCGGGGGAACACCGGGGAGCTGTTTTTT. V and J are TRBV10-1 and TRBJ2-2; D is tentatively TRBD1 or TRBD2 (6 bases each). The CDR3 runs 16 residues. The germline V and J ends were trimmed by 5 bases and 1 base, with 14 bases remaining between them. CDR1 and CDR2 from the germline V gene are WNHNN and SYGVQD (reference sequence).

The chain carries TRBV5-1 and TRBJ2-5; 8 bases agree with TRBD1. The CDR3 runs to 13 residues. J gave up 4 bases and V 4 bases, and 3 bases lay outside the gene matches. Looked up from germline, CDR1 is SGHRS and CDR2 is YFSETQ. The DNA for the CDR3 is TGCGCCAGCAGCGCCGGGACAGGAGAGACCCAGTACTTC. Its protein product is CASSAGTGETQYF.